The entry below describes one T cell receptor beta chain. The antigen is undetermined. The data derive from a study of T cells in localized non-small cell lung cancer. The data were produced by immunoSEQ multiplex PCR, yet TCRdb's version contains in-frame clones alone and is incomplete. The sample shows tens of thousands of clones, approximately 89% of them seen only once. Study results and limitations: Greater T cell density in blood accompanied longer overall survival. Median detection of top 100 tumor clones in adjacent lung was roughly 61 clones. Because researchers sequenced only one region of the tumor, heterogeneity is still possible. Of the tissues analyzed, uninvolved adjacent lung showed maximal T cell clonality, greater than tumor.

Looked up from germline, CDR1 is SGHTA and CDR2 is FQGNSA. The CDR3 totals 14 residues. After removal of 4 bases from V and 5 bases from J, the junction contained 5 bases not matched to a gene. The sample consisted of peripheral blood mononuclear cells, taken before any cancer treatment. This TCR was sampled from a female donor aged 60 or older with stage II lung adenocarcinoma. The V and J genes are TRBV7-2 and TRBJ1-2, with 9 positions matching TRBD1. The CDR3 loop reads CASSSGQGTYGYTF. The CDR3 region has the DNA TGTGCCAGCAGCTCTGGACAGGGGACGTATGGCTACACCTTC.